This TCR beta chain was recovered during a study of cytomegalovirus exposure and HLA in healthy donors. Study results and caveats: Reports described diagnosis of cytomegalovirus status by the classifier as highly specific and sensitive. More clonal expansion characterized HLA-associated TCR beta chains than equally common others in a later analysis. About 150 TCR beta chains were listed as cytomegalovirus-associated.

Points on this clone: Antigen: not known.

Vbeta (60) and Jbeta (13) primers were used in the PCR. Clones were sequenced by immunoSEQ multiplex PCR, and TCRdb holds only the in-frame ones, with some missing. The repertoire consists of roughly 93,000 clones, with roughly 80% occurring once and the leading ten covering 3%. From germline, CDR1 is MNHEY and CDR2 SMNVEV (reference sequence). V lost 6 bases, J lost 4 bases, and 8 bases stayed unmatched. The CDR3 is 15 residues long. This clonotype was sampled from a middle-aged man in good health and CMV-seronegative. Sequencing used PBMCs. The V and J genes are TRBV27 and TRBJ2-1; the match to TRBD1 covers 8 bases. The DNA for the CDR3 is TGTGCCAGCAGGGTCGGTCAGGGGGCTTACAATGAGCAGTTCTTC. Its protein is CASRVGQGAYNEQFF.